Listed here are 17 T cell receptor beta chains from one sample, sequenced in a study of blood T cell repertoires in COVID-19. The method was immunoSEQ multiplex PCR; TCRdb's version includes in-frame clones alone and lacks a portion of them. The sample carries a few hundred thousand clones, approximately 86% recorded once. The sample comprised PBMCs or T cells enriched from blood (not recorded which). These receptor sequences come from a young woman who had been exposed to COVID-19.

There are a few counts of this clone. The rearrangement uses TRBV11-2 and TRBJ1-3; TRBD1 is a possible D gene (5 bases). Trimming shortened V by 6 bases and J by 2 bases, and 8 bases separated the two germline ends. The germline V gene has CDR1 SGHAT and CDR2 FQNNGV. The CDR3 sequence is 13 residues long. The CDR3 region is CASRGGAGNTIYF. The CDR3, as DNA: TGTGCCAGCAGGGGGGGGGCTGGAAACACCATATATTTT.

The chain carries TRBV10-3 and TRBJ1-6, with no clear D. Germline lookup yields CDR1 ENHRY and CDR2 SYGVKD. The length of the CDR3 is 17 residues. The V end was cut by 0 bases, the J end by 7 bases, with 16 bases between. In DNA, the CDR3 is TGTGCCATCAGTGAGTCGAAGGGAGGACGAACCAATTCACCCCTCCACTTT. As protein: CAISESKGGRTNSPLHF.

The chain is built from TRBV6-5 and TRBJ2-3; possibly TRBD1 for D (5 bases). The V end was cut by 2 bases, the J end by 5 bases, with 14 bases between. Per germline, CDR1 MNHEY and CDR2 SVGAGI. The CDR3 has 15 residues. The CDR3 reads CASSYERGPGDTQYF. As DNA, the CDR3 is TGTGCCAGCAGTTACGAAAGGGGTCCTGGAGATACGCAGTATTTT.

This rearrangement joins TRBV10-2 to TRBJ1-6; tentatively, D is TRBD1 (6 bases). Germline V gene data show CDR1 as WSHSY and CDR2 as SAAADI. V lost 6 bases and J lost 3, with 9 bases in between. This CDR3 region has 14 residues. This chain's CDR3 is CASSPQGYNSPLHF. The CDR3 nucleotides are TGCGCCAGCAGCCCACAGGGCTATAATTCACCCCTCCACTTT.

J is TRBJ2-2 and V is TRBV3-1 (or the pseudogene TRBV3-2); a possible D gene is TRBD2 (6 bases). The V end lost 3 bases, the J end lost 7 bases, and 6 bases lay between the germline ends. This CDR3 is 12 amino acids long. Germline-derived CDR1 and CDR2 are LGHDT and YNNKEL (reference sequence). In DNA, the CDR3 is TGTGCCAGCAGCCATAGCGGCGGGGAGCTGTTTTTT. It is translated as CASSHSGGELFF.

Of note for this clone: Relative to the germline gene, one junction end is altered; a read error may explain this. CDR3: CASTEDRGNNSPLHF. CDR3 in DNA: TGTGCCAGCACTGAAGACAGGGGCAATAATTCACCCCTCCACTTT. The chain recombines TRBV6-1 with TRBJ1-6; 8 positions match TRBD1. The V gene's germline CDR1 is MNHNS and CDR2 SASEGT. The CDR3 is 15 amino acids.

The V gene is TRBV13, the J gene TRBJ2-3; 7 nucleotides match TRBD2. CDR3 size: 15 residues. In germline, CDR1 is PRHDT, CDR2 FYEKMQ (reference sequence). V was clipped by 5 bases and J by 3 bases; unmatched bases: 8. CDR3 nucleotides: TGTGCCAGCAGCCCAAGTGGTAGCGGGACAGATACGCAGTATTTT. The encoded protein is CASSPSGSGTDTQYF. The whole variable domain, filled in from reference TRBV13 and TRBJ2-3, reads AAGVIQSPRHLIKEKRETATLKCYPIPRHDTVYWYQQGPGQDPQFLISFYEKMQSDKGSIPDRFSAQQFSDYHSELNMSSLELGDSALYFCASSPSGSGTDTQYFGPGTRLTVL.

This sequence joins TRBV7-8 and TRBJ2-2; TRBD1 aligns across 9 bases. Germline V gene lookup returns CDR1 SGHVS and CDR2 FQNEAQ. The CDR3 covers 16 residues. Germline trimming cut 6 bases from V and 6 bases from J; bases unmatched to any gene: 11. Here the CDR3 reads CASRGKGWTGAGELFF. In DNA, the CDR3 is TGTGCCAGCAGGGGGAAGGGCTGGACAGGGGCCGGGGAGCTGTTTTTT.

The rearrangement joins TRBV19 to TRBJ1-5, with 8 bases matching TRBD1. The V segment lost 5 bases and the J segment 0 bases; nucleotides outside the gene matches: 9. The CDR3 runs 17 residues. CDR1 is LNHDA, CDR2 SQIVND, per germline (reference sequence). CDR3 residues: CASSGDRGGFSNQPQHF. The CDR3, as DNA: TGTGCCAGTAGTGGCGACAGGGGAGGGTTTAGCAATCAGCCCCAGCATTTT.

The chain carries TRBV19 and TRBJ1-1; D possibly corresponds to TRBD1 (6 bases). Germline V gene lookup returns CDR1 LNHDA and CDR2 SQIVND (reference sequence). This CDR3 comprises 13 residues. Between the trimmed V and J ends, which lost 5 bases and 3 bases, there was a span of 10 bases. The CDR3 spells CASSSGDDTEAFF. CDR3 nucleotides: TGTGCCAGTAGTTCAGGGGATGACACTGAAGCTTTCTTT.

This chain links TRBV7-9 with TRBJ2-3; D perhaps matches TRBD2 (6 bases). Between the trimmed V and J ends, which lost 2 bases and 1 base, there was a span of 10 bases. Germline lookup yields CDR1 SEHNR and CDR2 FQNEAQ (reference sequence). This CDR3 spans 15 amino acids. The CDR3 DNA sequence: TGTGCCAGCAGCTTATTTTCGGGGGGCACAGATACGCAGTATTTT. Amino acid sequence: CASSLFSGGTDTQYF.

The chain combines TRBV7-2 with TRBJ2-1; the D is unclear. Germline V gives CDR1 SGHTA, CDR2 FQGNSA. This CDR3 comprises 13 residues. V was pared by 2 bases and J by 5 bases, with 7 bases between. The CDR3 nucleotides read TGTGCCAGCAGCTTAAACCGCGACAATGAGCAGTTCTTC. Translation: CASSLNRDNEQFF. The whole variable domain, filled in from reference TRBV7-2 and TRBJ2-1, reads GAGVSQSPSNKVTEKGKDVELRCDPISGHTALYWYRQSLGQGLEFLIYFQGNSAPDKSGLPSDRFSAERTGGSVSTLTIQRTQQEDSAVYLCASSLNRDNEQFFGPGTRLTVL.

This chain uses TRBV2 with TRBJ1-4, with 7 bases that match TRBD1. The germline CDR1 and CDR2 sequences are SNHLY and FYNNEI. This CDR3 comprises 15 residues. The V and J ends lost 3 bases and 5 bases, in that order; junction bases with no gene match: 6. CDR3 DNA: TGTGCCAGCAGTGATCAGGGGACAGTAAATGAAAAACTGTTTTTT. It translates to CASSDQGTVNEKLFF.

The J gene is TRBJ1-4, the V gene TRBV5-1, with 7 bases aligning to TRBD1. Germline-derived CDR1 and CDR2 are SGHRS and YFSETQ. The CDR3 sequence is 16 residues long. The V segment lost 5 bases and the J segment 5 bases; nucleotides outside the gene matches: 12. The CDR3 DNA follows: TGCGCCAGCAGGGAGGGATGGACAGGCCCAAATGAAAAACTGTTTTTT. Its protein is CASREGWTGPNEKLFF. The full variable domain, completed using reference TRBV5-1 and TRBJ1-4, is KAGVTQTPRYLIKTRGQQVTLSCSPISGHRSVSWYQQTPGQGLQFLFEYFSETQRNKGNFPGRFSGRQFSNSRSEMNVSTLELGDSALYLCASREGWTGPNEKLFFGSGTQLSVL.

The CDR3 sequence is CASSFSGQGSYTF. DNA for the CDR3: TGTGCCAGCAGTTTTTCGGGACAGGGGAGCTACACCTTC. The chain uses TRBV27 and TRBJ1-2; 10 bases agree with TRBD1. With V trimmed by 3 bases and J by 9 bases, 4 bases remained unmatched. Looked up from germline, CDR1 is MNHEY and CDR2 is SMNVEV (reference sequence). The CDR3 has 13 residues.

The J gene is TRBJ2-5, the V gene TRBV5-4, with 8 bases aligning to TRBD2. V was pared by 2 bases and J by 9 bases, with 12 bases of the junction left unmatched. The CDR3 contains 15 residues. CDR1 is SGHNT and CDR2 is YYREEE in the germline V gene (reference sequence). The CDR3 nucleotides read TGTGCCAGCAGCTTTGGTCGGGGGGGAGTAGGGGCCCAGTACTTC. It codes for CASSFGRGGVGAQYF. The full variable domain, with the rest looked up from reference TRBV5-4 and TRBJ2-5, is ETGVTQSPTHLIKTRGQQVTLRCSSQSGHNTVSWYQQALGQGPQFIFQYYREEENGRGNFPPRFSGLQFPNYSSELNVNALELDDSALYLCASSFGRGGVGAQYFGPGTRLLVL.

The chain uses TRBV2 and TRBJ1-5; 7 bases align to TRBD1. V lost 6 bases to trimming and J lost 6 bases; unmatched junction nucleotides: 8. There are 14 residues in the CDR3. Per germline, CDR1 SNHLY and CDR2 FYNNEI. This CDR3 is CASRAPGGPQPQHF. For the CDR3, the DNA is TGTGCCAGCAGGGCCCCAGGGGGTCCTCAGCCCCAGCATTTT.